This T cell receptor beta chain emerged from a study of cytomegalovirus exposure and HLA in healthy donors (TCRdb year 2017). A note on the overall study: According to an earlier analysis of several hundred of the donors, 150 million to 200 million T cells yielded roughly 110 million unique TCR beta sequences and about 300 Gb of sequence data. An early release that covered fewer than 750 HLA-typed donors contained 300 to 350 gigabases of sequencing data and 65 million to 100 million unique TCR sequences. Of the roughly 400 genotyped donors, 70% to 90% were placed in the genetic ancestry cluster associated with self-reported Caucasian donors. The study was designed to test whether signatures of past pathogen exposure could be identified by cataloging public T cell receptors. The study used immunosequencing to profile the T cell repertoires of more than 650 subjects and linked those repertoires to cytomegalovirus serostatus. Besides the first cohort of roughly 700 subjects, a separate validation cohort made up of some 110 different subjects was used. High-throughput TCR immunosequencing, statistical association of individual TCRs with disease status, and machine learning were combined to predict cytomegalovirus infection status. A later analysis re-analyzed previously published TCR beta repertoires from approximately 670 donors and added high-resolution HLA genotyping to study TCR occurrence patterns. In the later analysis, no new phenotypic data were used to find candidate immune exposures; instead, reliance was placed on TCR beta sequences and their occurrence across donors. In an earlier analysis of roughly 580 of the donors, high-throughput TCR beta sequencing was used to judge whether each TCR beta V gene segment behaved as functional or pseudogenic. Donor age, sex, ethnicity and CMV serostatus were collected together with the repertoire data. In a later genetic analysis, genome-wide SNP genotypes for about 65% of the 666 donors were used, and that subset was treated as a discovery cohort. Every repertoire in the discovery cohort had been generated on one and the same sequencing platform. Both class I and class II loci were covered by HLA typing, at four-digit resolution. Typing coverage differed by locus: A, B, C, DRB1 and DQB1 were typed in about 629-630 donors, DQA1 in 500 to 550, DPA1 in approximately 600, and DPB1 in 400 to 490. Because of strong linkage in the cohort, a few DR-DQ haplotypes were treated as single units for association and clustering. Among 350 to 400 genotyped donors of the cohort, an average of approximately 240,000 unique TCR beta nucleotide sequences were sequenced per donor, 15% to 20% of them non-productive.

CDR1 and CDR2 were assigned from the germline V gene as SGHNT and YENEEA. V lost 5 bases and J lost 8 bases, and the count of bases not matched to a germline gene is 8. The CDR3 runs 16 amino acids, cysteine and phenylalanine included. Just the 48-base CDR3 DNA is kept, in frame starting at base 1. Broad study findings and their caveats: A total of some 180 TCR beta chains were listed by the study as associated with cytomegalovirus. Assigning TCR associations to individual alleles was difficult when HLA alleles, especially DR and DQ, strongly co-occurred. According to a later analysis, TCR association rates differed among HLA loci, with DRB1 alleles showing the most associated TCRs and HLA-C alleles showing the fewest. According to a later genetic analysis, donors in an Asian-associated ancestry cluster had fewer N-insertions in productive TCRs than the approximately 650-donor mean. According to a later analysis, parvovirus B19, influenza, CMV and Epstein-Barr virus appeared linked to several top co-occurrence clusters. In this cohort, only TCR beta chains were sequenced, and detectable features were limited by the absence of alpha or paired-chain data. Because counts were too low, some 17 rarely observed V segments, including chromosome 9 orphons, were excluded from the earlier analysis of 587 of the donors. Most TCR sequences were observed very rarely across donors, whereas some public TCRs were present in many individuals. A later analysis associated roughly 17,000 TCR beta sequences with specific HLA alleles at a false discovery rate of 0.05. A further reported finding was that TCR beta sequences accurately predicted the HLA-A and HLA-B alleles for most subjects in the first cohort. Broadly in line with IMGT annotations, most TCR beta V segments showed up in productive rearrangements about 90% or about 30% of the time in an earlier analysis of several hundred of the donors. The sequencing pipeline was judged likely to have produced a cluster of highly shared sequence variants as a technical artifact. According to the authors, the approach could potentially be generalized to other disease states and immunological phenotypes. In a later analysis, most CMV-associated TCR beta chains were found to appear HLA-restricted, with HLA associations seemingly driven largely by CMV exposure. In vitro tests confirmed that a few of the cytomegalovirus-associated TCR beta chains recognize cytomegalovirus antigens. Roughly uniform sequencing depth across donors was assumed in presence/absence analyses, although this assumption may not hold. In a later genetic analysis, a missense DCLRE1C variant was associated with V-gene and J-gene trimming of TCR beta chains, and the association was replicated in an independent cohort. Compared with equally common non-associated chains, HLA-associated TCR beta chains in a later analysis were more clonally expanded and had lower generation probabilities. Correlated functional status among segregating V segments might be attributable to linkage disequilibrium, but an unknown experimental factor could not be ruled out. The classifier was reported to diagnose cytomegalovirus status with high specificity and sensitivity in both the original cohort and the validation cohort. For the cohort, immune exposure information was limited to CMV serostatus. Some IMGT-functional V segments, including TRBV6-2 and TRBV6-3, could not be distinguished by the 87-base-pair reads and were therefore excluded. HLA typing was unavailable for some donors at each locus, so association tests used only the typed subset.

In total, roughly 670 healthy bone marrow donors made up the cohort. All cohort members were sampled while nominally healthy, although unrecorded immune exposures were likely present. The donor tested CMV seropositive, placing the donor among the 290 or so seropositive members of the cohort. A peripheral blood sample was collected from each donor, and TCR beta sequencing was performed on peripheral blood mononuclear cells. Genomic DNA was extracted from the blood cell samples with the Qiagen DNeasy Blood Extraction Kit. Points on this clone: Its target antigen remains unknown.

The library was prepared using the immunoSEQ multiplex PCR assay. For the multiplex PCR, a mixture combining 60 forward primers for TCR Vbeta segments and 13 reverse primers for TCR Jbeta segments was used. Amplification of the CDR3 region of rearranged TCR beta genes was performed with a multiplex PCR assay on genomic DNA. The amplified TCR beta libraries were sequenced on the Illumina HiSeq System as 87-base-pair reads. The source study handled its data this way. A later analysis counted approximately 84 million unique TCR beta chains across the 690 or so repertoires, and 9 million to 14 million of these chains were shared by at least two donors. Raw reads were error-corrected and collapsed into unique sequences by a nearest-neighbor algorithm in which closely related sequences were merged to remove PCR and sequencing errors. Alignment of CDR3 sequences to IMGT reference sequences was used to assign V, D and J gene segments. For a sequence to be retained, a match of at least six nucleotides was required to both a V gene segment and a J gene segment. Rearrangements were classified as productive when the CDR3 lacked stop codons and remained in frame with V and J, and all other rearrangements were classified as non-productive. CDR3 was defined by IMGT convention, running from the second conserved V-encoded cysteine to the conserved J-encoded phenylalanine. The earlier analysis of about 610 of the donors excluded sequences that lacked an unambiguous match to a single V gene segment. An earlier analysis of approximately 590 of the donors called V segments functional above 56.7% productive rearrangements and segregating when the between-donor standard deviation exceeded 5%. A statistical classification framework was built for diagnosing cytomegalovirus status from the catalog of TCR beta chain sequences. In a later analysis, TCR nucleotide sequences were compared against IMGT/GENE-DB human TR gene sequences so that V and J genes could be assigned. In a later analysis, CDR3 sequences and most-parsimonious VDJ recombination scenarios were assigned using the TCRdist pipeline. In a later analysis, every TCR beta chain was defined by the combination of its CDR3 amino acid sequence and its V-gene family, and reads without a unique V-gene family were dropped. As a way to deal with suspected cross-contamination and a sequencing artifact, a later analysis dropped approximately 590 nucleotide sequences that were highly shared and had low generation probability. A later analysis calculated a clonal expansion index for each public chain from normalized within-repertoire ranks of inferred template counts. In a later analysis, generation probabilities were computed with a VDJ recombination model fitted to out-of-frame rearrangements, and the resulting probabilities were checked against IGoR. In a later analysis, hypergeometric tests were used to score TCR-TCR, TCR-HLA and TCR-CMV co-occurrence, with a repertoire-size bias correction applied to TCR pairs. To estimate false discovery rates, a later analysis permuted the HLA or CMV assignments 20 times. A later analysis grouped co-occurring TCRs with DBSCAN, adding TCRdist sequence similarity when clustering within HLA-allele-positive subsets. Repertoires with fewer than 30,000 or more than 120,000 public chains were left out of co-occurrence clustering, as were about 5 repertoires with anomalous nucleotide sharing. Drawn from immuneACCESS, this table holds only the in-frame rearrangements with V and J called that TCRdb kept. Clones are partly lost; checked studies trace under half to an unresolved V gene and leave the rest unexplained. That table supplies the V and J calls and clone size; D and trimming were determined from the DNA. The sample table records 45,000 to 55,000 clones. Around 26% of the sample belongs to the ten largest clones.

The sequence was obtained from a man aged 35 to 55 in good health and CMV-seropositive. The sequencing input was PBMCs. The rearrangement joined TRBV11-3 to TRBJ2-1; 14 bases in the junction line up with TRBD2. CDR3 region: CASSKRTSGRPHEQFF. The sequenced DNA: TGTGCCAGCAGCAAAAGGACTAGCGGGAGGCCCCATGAGCAGTTCTTC.